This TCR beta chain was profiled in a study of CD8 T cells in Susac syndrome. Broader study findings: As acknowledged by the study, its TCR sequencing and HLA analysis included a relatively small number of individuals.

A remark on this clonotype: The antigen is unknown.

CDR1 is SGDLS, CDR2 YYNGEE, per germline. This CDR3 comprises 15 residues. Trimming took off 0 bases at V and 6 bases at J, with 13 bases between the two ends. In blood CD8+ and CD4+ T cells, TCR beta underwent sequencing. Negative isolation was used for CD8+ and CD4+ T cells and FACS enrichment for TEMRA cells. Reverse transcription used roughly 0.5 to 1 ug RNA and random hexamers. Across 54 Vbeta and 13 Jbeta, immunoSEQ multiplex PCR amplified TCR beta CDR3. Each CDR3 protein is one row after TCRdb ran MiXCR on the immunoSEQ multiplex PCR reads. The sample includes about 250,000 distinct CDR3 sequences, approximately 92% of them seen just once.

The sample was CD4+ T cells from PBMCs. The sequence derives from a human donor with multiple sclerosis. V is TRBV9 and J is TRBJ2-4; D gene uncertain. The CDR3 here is CASSVGGGPRNIQYF. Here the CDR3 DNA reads TGTGCCAGCAGCGTAGGAGGTGGACCAAGAAACATTCAGTACTTC.